The present TCR beta chain was sequenced within a study of coeliac disease. General observations from the study: In active celiac disease, intraepithelial and lamina propria TRB and TRG repertoires were less clonal than controls. The authors judged this method unsuitable for unbiased gliadin-specific T cell detection. Lamina propria and intraepithelial cell fractions may contain each other's cells. Largely private TRB repertoires meant most sequences were sample-unique.

With regard to this clone: What it binds is unknown.

Only in-frame clones appear in the TCRdb table, and some are missing; sequencing was by immunoSEQ multiplex PCR. Counted here are fewer than 3,500 clones, around 50% occurring once; the ten biggest clones make up over 8.5%. The germline CDR1 and CDR2 sequences are SEHNR and FQNEAQ (reference sequence). Trimming took 3 bases from V and 0 from J, leaving 9 bases between them. The CDR3 consists of 14 residues. The genes are TRBV7-9 and TRBJ2-7; tentative D call: TRBD2 (5 bases). Sequencing input: intraepithelial lymphocytes from the gut. This clonotype originated in a woman between 65 and 79 years old with celiac disease. The CDR3 reads CASSLGESSYEQYF. The CDR3 region has the DNA TGTGCCAGCAGCTTGGGAGAGAGCTCCTACGAGCAGTACTTC.